This record looks at one T cell receptor (beta chain) sequence and its context. CDR1 is SGHDN and CDR2 is FVKESK in the germline V gene. CDR3 length equals 13 residues. V lost 3 bases and J lost 4, with 6 bases in between. These data are taken from a study of blood T cell repertoires in COVID-19. Original data processing: Nucleated cell number was recorded as an estimate derived from reference gene primer amplification. The protocol was immunoSEQ multiplex PCR, while the TCRdb copy is restricted to in-frame clones and leaves out a portion. V and J calls and clone size come straight from that table; D and trimming were deduced from the DNA. The sample carries 110,000 to 150,000 clones, 84% recorded once.

The sequencing sample was made of peripheral blood. The V call is TRBV14, the J call TRBJ2-2; D is possibly TRBD1 (5 bases). This TCR was sampled from a human donor in a cohort sampled during active COVID-19. CDR3 DNA sequence: TGTGCCAGCAGCCAGGACATCACCGGGGAGCTGTTTTTT. Protein sequence: CASSQDITGELFF. The variable domain in full, with the rest retrieved from reference TRBV14 and TRBJ2-2, is EAGVTQFPSHSVIEKGQTVTLRCDPISGHDNLYWYRRVMGKEIKFLLHFVKESKQDESGMPNNRFLAERTGGTYSTLKVQPAELEDSGVYFCASSQDITGELFFGEGSRLTVL.